The 27 T cell receptor beta chains listed next were all sequenced from one sample in a study of identical twins. MiXCR, applied by TCRdb to the 5' RACE reads, yields one record per CDR3 protein. The repertoire holds hundreds of thousands of distinct CDR3 sequences, with around 15% as singletons. Sequences were obtained from memory (CD45RO+) T cells sorted from blood. The origin of the receptors is a woman under 30 in good health.

The table lists this clonotype with many counts. The V call is TRBV7-2, the J call TRBJ1-1; maybe TRBD1 (5 bases). Trimming stripped 4 bases from V and 1 base from J, with 7 bases between. Germline loops: CDR1 SGHTA, CDR2 FQGNSA. The CDR3 runs to 13 residues. CDR3 coding DNA: TGTGCCAGCAGCTCGGGACGGAACACTGAAGCTTTCTTT. Encoded protein: CASSSGRNTEAFF. Full variable domain (outside the CDR3, taken from reference TRBV7-2 and TRBJ1-1): GAGVSQSPSNKVTEKGKDVELRCDPISGHTALYWYRQSLGQGLEFLIYFQGNSAPDKSGLPSDRFSAERTGGSVSTLTIQRTQQEDSAVYLCASSSGRNTEAFFGQGTRLTVV.

The chain links TRBV5-1 to TRBJ2-1, with TRBD2 matching 15 bases. Germline CDR1 and CDR2: SGHRS and YFSETQ. CDR3 size: 18 residues. The V gene end was trimmed by 2 bases and the J gene end by 7 bases; junction bases not matched to a gene: 10. The CDR3 sequence is CASSLFAGTSGGRNEQFF. The CDR3 coding sequence is TGCGCCAGCAGCTTATTCGCCGGGACTAGCGGGGGGAGGAATGAGCAGTTCTTC. The variable domain in full, with the rest retrieved from reference TRBV5-1 and TRBJ2-1, is KAGVTQTPRYLIKTRGQQVTLSCSPISGHRSVSWYQQTPGQGLQFLFEYFSETQRNKGNFPGRFSGRQFSNSRSEMNVSTLELGDSALYLCASSLFAGTSGGRNEQFFGPGTRLTVL.

This clonotype was recorded many times. The rearrangement joins TRBV29-1 to TRBJ2-1; no clear D. CDR1 and CDR2 (germline): SQVTM, ANQGSEA. V lost 4 bases, J lost 0 bases, and 10 bases lay in between. CDR3 length: 14 residues. DNA for the CDR3: TGCAGCGTTGGATTAATAAGCTCCTACAATGAGCAGTTCTTC. Its protein product is CSVGLISSYNEQFF.

This rearrangement joins TRBV20-1 to TRBJ2-3; 12 nucleotides agree with TRBD2. V lost 3 bases and J lost 3; bases outside the gene matches: 7. CDR3 length: 16 amino acids. CDR1 DFQATT and CDR2 SNEGSKA come from the germline V gene (reference sequence). DNA of the CDR3: TGCAGTGCTAGCCCGACTAGCGGGAGAGGGACAGATACGCAGTATTTT. Protein: CSASPTSGRGTDTQYF.

J is TRBJ1-5 and V is TRBV7-8; 7 bases fit TRBD1. The V segment lost 4 bases and the J segment 3 bases; nucleotides outside the gene matches: 6. Germline assignment: CDR1 SGHVS and CDR2 FQNEAQ. This CDR3 comprises 15 residues. The CDR3 nucleotides read TGTGCCAGCAGCTCCACAGGGGCCCACAATCAGCCCCAGCATTTT. Protein: CASSSTGAHNQPQHF.

The DNA for the CDR3 is TGTGCCAGCAGCTTGACAGGGGGGGAGTACTTC. The encoded protein is CASSLTGGEYF. The chain recombines TRBV5-6 with TRBJ2-5, with a tentative D call TRBD1 (8 bases). The germline CDR1 and CDR2 sequences are SGHDT and YYEEEE. CDR3 length equals 11 residues. V lost 1 base and J 12 bases, leaving 10 bases between the germline ends.

This clonotype was counted only a few times. This sequence joins TRBV5-1 and TRBJ2-7, with TRBD2 matching 8 bases. The V and J ends lost 3 bases and 2 bases, in that order; junction bases with no gene match: 10. CDR3 length: 16 amino acids. Per germline, CDR1 SGHRS and CDR2 YFSETQ. As DNA, the CDR3 is TGCGCCAGCAGCTCCGAGGCGGCGGGAGGACCCTACGAGCAGTACTTC. Translating it yields CASSSEAAGGPYEQYF.

In DNA, the CDR3 is TGTGCCAGCAGCGTGGGGACCCCGGATTACGAGCAGTACTTC. Translated, it gives CASSVGTPDYEQYF. The chain is built from TRBV9 and TRBJ2-7, with D tentatively TRBD1 or TRBD2 (5 bases each). V was shortened by 2 bases and J by 4 bases, with 13 bases between the two germline ends. The CDR3 runs to 14 residues. CDR1 and CDR2 from the germline V gene are SGDLS and YYNGEE.

This clonotype was detected only a few times. The chain recombines TRBV5-1 with TRBJ2-1, with TRBD2 identical over 8 bases. The CDR3 loop spans 14 amino acids. V shed 0 bases, J shed 7 bases, and the junction held 3 bases outside the gene matches. The V gene's germline CDR1 is SGHRS and CDR2 YFSETQ. CDR3 region: CASSLGTSFNEQFF. In DNA form, the CDR3 reads TGCGCCAGCAGCTTGGGGACTAGCTTTAATGAGCAGTTCTTC.

This clonotype was seen only a few times. V and J are TRBV12-3 or TRBV12-4 and TRBJ2-1, with 15 bases matching TRBD2. The CDR3 extends over 17 amino acids. With V trimmed by 5 bases and J by 7 bases, 9 bases remained unmatched. CDR3 DNA: TGTGCCAGCAGTGCCTTACCGGGACTAGCGGGAGGAAATGAGCAGTTCTTC. Residues: CASSALPGLAGGNEQFF.

The chain combines TRBV18 with TRBJ2-7; D perhaps matches TRBD1 (6 bases). CDR3 length equals 15 residues. Germline CDR1 reads KGHSH; CDR2 reads LQKENI. The germline V and J ends were trimmed by 2 bases and 6 bases, with 17 bases remaining between them. The CDR3, as DNA: TGTGCCAGCTCACCAGCCATGGTTTGGGGGCCCGAGCAGTACTTC. Encoded protein: CASSPAMVWGPEQYF.

This clonotype was seen only a few times. This rearrangement joins TRBV3-1 to TRBJ2-2; a weak D match, TRBD1 (7 bases). Trimming removed 4 bases from V and 2 bases from J, with 11 bases in between. Per the germline V gene, CDR1 is LGHDT and CDR2 is YNNKEL (reference sequence). The CDR3 sequence is 15 residues long. CDR3 sequence: CASSPGGINTGELFF. For the CDR3, the DNA is TGTGCCAGCAGCCCAGGGGGGATTAACACCGGGGAGCTGTTTTTT.

Only a few counts were recorded for this clonotype. The rearrangement uses TRBV27 and TRBJ2-1, with 7 bases identical to TRBD1. Germline values: CDR1 MNHEY, CDR2 SMNVEV (reference sequence). V was pared by 5 bases and J by 2 bases, with 6 bases of the junction left unmatched. This CDR3 has 15 amino acids. DNA for the CDR3: TGTGCCAGCAGTCGAACCGGGACAGCCTACAATGAGCAGTTCTTC. Protein sequence: CASSRTGTAYNEQFF.

The sample holds a few counts of this clonotype. The CDR3 nucleotides read TGTGCCAGCAGCTTATCTACTCAGGGCTCACCCCTCCACTTT. Its protein product is CASSLSTQGSPLHF. The chain carries TRBV7-2 and TRBJ1-6, with a tentative D call TRBD1 (5 bases). V was clipped by 2 bases and J by 10 bases, with 12 bases between them. The CDR3 is 14 residues long. Per the germline V gene, CDR1 is SGHTA and CDR2 is FQGNSA.

This clonotype has a count of ten or more. The rearrangement uses TRBV3-1 and TRBJ2-1; the match to TRBD2 covers 9 bases. Germline CDR1 and CDR2: LGHDT and YNNKEL (reference sequence). The CDR3 is made up of 16 amino acids. V trimming: 4 bases; J trimming: 2 bases; junction bases outside the gene matches: 6. Here the CDR3 reads CASSPGSSGTYNEQFF. DNA for the CDR3: TGTGCCAGCAGCCCCGGGTCTAGCGGGACCTACAATGAGCAGTTCTTC.

This clonotype was observed a handful of times. The chain joins TRBV11-1 to TRBJ2-3, with 11 positions matching TRBD2. The junction had 12 bases not matched to a gene; V was cut back by 2 bases and J by 2 bases. Germline loops: CDR1 SGHAT, CDR2 FQDESV (reference sequence). The CDR3 runs 19 residues. The CDR3 nucleotides read TGTGCCAGCAGCTTACTGCCTAGCGGGGGGCCCAGACACACAGATACGCAGTATTTT. It yields the protein CASSLLPSGGPRHTDTQYF.

Written as DNA, the CDR3 is TGCAGTGCTATGACAGGGGGAGGTCCCCAAGAGACCCAGTACTTC. It yields the protein CSAMTGGGPQETQYF. The rearrangement links TRBV20-1 to TRBJ2-5; TRBD1 aligns across 9 bases. The germline V gene encodes CDR1 DFQATT and CDR2 SNEGSKA (reference sequence). CDR3 length: 15 residues. J gave up 1 base and V 4 bases, and 7 bases lay outside the gene matches.

The chain joins TRBV20-1 to TRBJ2-1; no reliable D call. There are 10 residues in the CDR3. From germline, CDR1 is DFQATT and CDR2 SNEGSKA (reference sequence). The CDR3 region is CSPSPTEQFF. The CDR3 region has the DNA TGCAGCCCAAGCCCCACTGAGCAGTTCTTC.

J is TRBJ1-1 and V is TRBV25-1; D remains unclear. This CDR3 has 14 amino acids. Germline V CDR1 and CDR2: MGHDK, SYGVNS. V dropped 4 bases and J dropped 1 base, with 10 bases sitting between them. The CDR3 sequence is CASSVPGSNTEAFF. CDR3 DNA sequence: TGTGCCAGCAGTGTTCCGGGATCGAACACTGAAGCTTTCTTT.

J is TRBJ2-1 and V is TRBV6-1; 8 nucleotides agree with TRBD2. Germline V gene lookup returns CDR1 MNHNS and CDR2 SASEGT. V shed 8 bases and J 4 bases; nucleotides not matched to a gene: 10. CDR3 length equals 15 residues. In DNA, the CDR3 is TGTGCCAGCTCGGGGGGGCTCTTGTTGTACAATGAGCAGTTCTTC. This encodes CASSGGLLLYNEQFF.

This clonotype was counted many times. This rearrangement joins TRBV20-1 to TRBJ2-1; no clear D. Germline V lookup: CDR1 DFQATT, CDR2 SNEGSKA (reference sequence). V gave up 7 bases and J gave up 5 bases, with 12 bases separating them. The CDR3 is 12 amino acids. The CDR3 loop is CSVVRSNNEQFF. CDR3 coding DNA: TGCAGTGTAGTAAGGAGTAACAATGAGCAGTTCTTC.

The chain uses TRBV12-5 and TRBJ1-2; D is uncertain. The germline V gene encodes CDR1 LGHNT and CDR2 FRNRAP. This CDR3 contains 11 residues. The V and J ends lost 4 bases and 0 bases respectively, with 0 bases between them. The CDR3 spells CASGSNYGYTF. In DNA, the CDR3 is TGTGCTAGTGGTTCTAACTATGGCTACACCTTC.

The gene calls are TRBV7-9 and TRBJ2-1, with 7 nucleotides matching TRBD2. Germline V CDR1 and CDR2: SEHNR, FQNEAQ (reference sequence). This CDR3 spans 14 amino acids. Trimming took 3 bases from V and 5 from J; bases not matched to a gene: 4. The CDR3 nucleotides read TGTGCCAGCAGCTTGCGGGAGACCAACAATGAGCAGTTCTTC. Protein sequence: CASSLRETNNEQFF.

The chain combines TRBV9 with TRBJ2-1, with a tentative D call TRBD2 (6 bases). Germline values: CDR1 SGDLS, CDR2 YYNGEE. V lost 4 bases and J lost 4, with 15 bases in between. The CDR3 runs to 15 residues. The CDR3 DNA reads as TGTGCCAGCAGCATCGGGACTTCACTGTACAATGAGCAGTTCTTC. Its translation is CASSIGTSLYNEQFF.

CDR3 DNA sequence: TGTGCCGGCAATAACGGGGGTGTCCGCGGCTACACCTTC. It specifies CAGNNGGVRGYTF. V and J are TRBV30 and TRBJ1-2, with TRBD1 as a possible D gene (5 bases). Between the trimmed V and J ends, which lost 8 bases and 8 bases, there was a span of 21 bases. CDR1 and CDR2 (germline): GTSNPN, SVGIG (reference sequence). The CDR3 length is 13 residues.

The chain uses TRBV7-2 and TRBJ2-7; tentatively, D is TRBD1 (6 bases). Germline loops: CDR1 SGHTA, CDR2 FQGNSA. The CDR3 extends over 14 amino acids. The germline V and J ends were trimmed by 4 bases and 2 bases, with 12 bases remaining between them. CDR3 bases: TGTGCCAGCAGCTACCGAGGGACAACCTACGAGCAGTACTTC. Translated, it gives CASSYRGTTYEQYF.

This clonotype was detected only a few times. The chain is built from TRBV5-1 and TRBJ2-7; D not resolved. Germline-derived CDR1 and CDR2 are SGHRS and YFSETQ. CDR3 size: 14 residues. V lost 0 bases and J lost 2, with 9 bases in between. The CDR3 coding sequence is TGCGCCAGCAGCTTGGACTTTGGACCCTACGAGCAGTACTTC. Its protein is CASSLDFGPYEQYF.